The T cell receptor (beta chain) described here comes from a study of T cell responses to AZD1222 COVID-19 vaccine. General study results and limits: As reported, nearly half of all spike-specific TCRs target variant regions that are unmutated. Donors were largely white British and mainly female; clonal diversity was possibly underestimated. Sampling captured repertoires only after the peak T cell response.

This CDR3 is built from 14 residues. Trimming cost V 2 bases and J 7 bases, with 9 bases left between them. Germline V gene data show CDR1 as SGHTA and CDR2 as FQGNSA. Only in-frame clones appear in the TCRdb table, and some are missing; sequencing was by immunoSEQ multiplex PCR. This table has tens of thousands of clones, roughly 89% appearing once. As to this clone: Its antigen is undetermined.

Here the sequenced sample was peripheral blood, taken on day 0 of AZD1222 vaccination. This clonotype was sampled from an adult in good health. The chain recombines TRBV7-2 with TRBJ1-6; no definite D call. The CDR3 DNA sequence: TGTGCCAGCAGCTTAACAGTACAAAATTCACCCCTCCACTTT. Protein: CASSLTVQNSPLHF.